Listed below are T cell receptor beta chains from one sample, sequenced in a study of relationships among human T cell subsets. TCRdb ran MiXCR on the multiplex PCR reads and lists one entry per CDR3 protein. The sample lists about 14,000 distinct CDR3 sequences, about 60% occurring once. Sequencing was done on a sample of Tregs sorted from blood. These receptors all come from a man aged 35-49 years in good health. Each CDR3 is given with its conserved first and last residue. D genes are given only for firm matches. Size values are once, few and many counts, or a class for expanded clones, and some rows have none.

v_gene	j_gene	abundance	d_gene	CDR3aa	CDR3nt
TRBV18	TRBJ2-5	.	.	CASSPLETQYF	TGTGCCAGCTCACCTCTGGAGACCCAGTACTTC
TRBV5-5	TRBJ2-7	.	TRBD2	CASSLAARTSGNYEQYF	TGTGCCAGCAGCTTGGCCGCCAGGACTAGCGGGAACTACGAGCAGTACTTC
TRBV2	TRBJ2-1	.	.	CASSEGFRGGNEQFF	TGTGCCAGCAGTGAAGGTTTCAGGGGAGGCAATGAGCAGTTCTTC
TRBV7-8	TRBJ2-1	few	TRBD2	CASSLMRGSGGVINEQFF	TGTGCCAGCAGCTTAATGCGGGGCAGCGGGGGCGTAATTAATGAGCAGTTCTTC
TRBV20-1	TRBJ2-3	once	.	CSARDLLRPGTDTQYF	TGCAGTGCTAGAGATCTCTTACGGCCGGGCACAGATACGCAGTATTTT
TRBV11-2	TRBJ2-3	.	.	CASSFGDTQYF	TGTGCCAGCAGCTTCGGAGATACGCAGTATTTT
TRBV27	TRBJ2-1	.	.	CASSFPLSSYNEQFF	TGTGCCAGCAGTTTTCCACTTAGCTCCTACAATGAGCAGTTCTTC
TRBV29-1	TRBJ1-2	.	TRBD1	CSTTGEGNYGYTF	TGCAGCACGACAGGGGAGGGTAACTATGGCTACACCTTC
TRBV2	TRBJ2-3	.	.	CASSEKGTDTQYF	TGTGCCAGCAGTGAGAAGGGGACAGATACGCAGTATTTT
TRBV7-9	TRBJ1-5	.	TRBD1	CASSPPGQNQPQHF	TGTGCCAGCAGCCCACCGGGACAGAATCAGCCCCAGCATTTT
TRBV10-2	TRBJ2-3	few	TRBD2	CASWTRQFTDTQYF	TGCGCCAGCTGGACTAGGCAATTCACAGATACGCAGTATTTT
TRBV30	TRBJ2-7	.	.	CAWSWQGDDEQYF	TGTGCCTGGAGTTGGCAGGGTGACGACGAGCAGTACTTC
TRBV11-2	TRBJ1-1	.	.	CASSLDRRMNTEAFF	TGTGCCAGCAGCTTAGATCGACGGATGAACACTGAAGCTTTCTTT
TRBV4-1	TRBJ2-3	.	.	CASSQPAEKTDTLYF	TGCGCCAGCAGCCAACCCGCGGAGAAAACAGATACGCTGTATTTT
TRBV5-1	TRBJ2-3	.	TRBD1	CASSLIGQGTDTQYF	TGCGCCAGCAGCTTGATCGGACAGGGGACAGATACGCAGTATTTT
TRBV5-1	TRBJ2-1	.	.	CASSQGGSLYNEQFF	TGCGCCAGCAGCCAGGGGGGCTCCCTTTACAATGAGCAGTTCTTC
TRBV28	TRBJ2-1	few	TRBD1	CASSPAGQGDNEQFF	TGTGCCAGCAGCCCCGCTGGACAGGGAGACAATGAGCAGTTCTTC
TRBV21-1	TRBJ1-5	once	.	CASSNWDLRGDQPQHF	TGTGCCAGCAGCAATTGGGACTTGAGGGGCGATCAGCCCCAGCATTTT
TRBV19	TRBJ1-5	.	.	CASRGLQGQPQHF	TGTGCCAGTAGGGGGTTACAGGGTCAGCCCCAGCATTTT
TRBV27	TRBJ2-7	once	TRBD1	CASSSSNRDRYYEQYF	TGTGCCAGCAGTTCTTCAAACCGGGACAGATACTACGAGCAGTACTTC
TRBV10-2	TRBJ1-1	few	.	CASSKAGFGITEAFF	TGCGCCAGCAGTAAAGCGGGATTCGGGATCACTGAAGCTTTCTTT
TRBV7-6	TRBJ1-1	.	.	CASSSKVGTEAFF	TGTGCCAGCAGCTCAAAAGTAGGCACTGAAGCTTTCTTT
TRBV4-1	TRBJ2-3	few	TRBD2	CASSHILAGGLTDTQYF	TGCGCCAGCAGCCACATTCTAGCGGGAGGCCTCACAGATACGCAGTATTTT
TRBV7-2	TRBJ1-5	.	.	CASGDFNQPQHF	TGTGCCAGCGGAGACTTCAATCAGCCCCAGCATTTT
TRBV14	TRBJ2-1	.	TRBD1	CASSRFPSADRVYNEQFF	TGTGCCAGCAGCCGCTTCCCTTCCGCGGACAGGGTCTACAATGAGCAGTTCTTC
TRBV7-2	TRBJ1-5	.	.	CASSFSYNQPQHF	TGTGCCAGCAGCTTCAGCTACAATCAGCCCCAGCATTTT
TRBV11-1	TRBJ2-5	few	.	CASSLALQGETQYF	TGTGCCAGCAGCTTAGCGCTACAGGGAGAGACCCAGTACTTC
TRBV25-1	TRBJ2-7	few	.	CASRWGYEQYF	TGTGCCAGCAGGTGGGGCTACGAGCAGTACTTC
TRBV12-3/TRBV12-4	TRBJ2-1	.	TRBD2	CASSFGGRVDEQFF	TGTGCCAGCAGTTTTGGTGGGAGGGTCGATGAGCAGTTCTTC
TRBV12-3/TRBV12-4	TRBJ1-1	.	.	CASSPSTEAFF	TGTGCCAGCAGTCCCTCCACTGAAGCTTTCTTT
TRBV20-1	TRBJ2-7	.	TRBD2	CSALARGIEQYF	TGCAGTGCCCTAGCGCGGGGGATCGAGCAGTACTTC
TRBV10-1	TRBJ2-5	.	.	CASSESGGRRETQYF	TGCGCCAGCAGTGAGTCGGGGGGGCGACGAGAGACCCAGTACTTC
TRBV28	TRBJ1-2	.	.	CASRPGVLKGRYGYTF	TGTGCCAGCAGACCCGGGGTGTTAAAAGGGCGCTATGGCTACACCTTC
TRBV6-6	TRBJ2-5	.	TRBD2	CASTSGNYQETQYF	TGTGCCTCGACTAGCGGGAACTACCAAGAGACCCAGTACTTC
TRBV20-1	TRBJ2-1	.	.	CSESSPKLYNEQFF	TGCAGTGAAAGCAGCCCCAAACTTTACAATGAGCAGTTCTTC
TRBV10-3	TRBJ2-7	.	TRBD2	CAISEIRGESAYEQYF	TGTGCCATCAGTGAGATACGGGGGGAATCTGCCTACGAGCAGTACTTC
TRBV12-3/TRBV12-4	TRBJ2-7	few	TRBD2	CASSRGLAGYLESSYEQYF	TGTGCCAGCAGTCGCGGACTAGCGGGATATCTAGAGAGCTCCTACGAGCAGTACTTC
TRBV6-5	TRBJ2-1	.	.	CASSWVSANNEQFF	TGTGCCAGCAGTTGGGTTAGCGCCAACAATGAGCAGTTCTTC
TRBV28	TRBJ2-5	.	.	CASSPVGAAFQETQYF	TGTGCCAGCAGTCCGGTAGGCGCGGCCTTTCAAGAGACCCAGTACTTC
TRBV29-1	TRBJ2-1	.	TRBD1	CSVGRDRLEQFF	TGCAGCGTTGGCCGGGACAGGCTAGAGCAGTTCTTC
TRBV11-2	TRBJ1-1	medium-sized	.	CASSSLKGHTEAFF	TGTGCCAGCAGCTCCCTGAAGGGGCACACTGAAGCTTTCTTT
TRBV6-6	TRBJ2-7	.	TRBD1	CASSYLLRTGTGKNEQYF	TGTGCCAGCAGTTACTTACTGAGGACCGGGACAGGGAAAAACGAGCAGTACTTC
TRBV28	TRBJ1-2	.	.	CASSRRAGYGYTF	TGTGCCAGCAGTCGCAGGGCAGGCTATGGCTACACCTTC
TRBV10-3	TRBJ2-1	.	.	CAIGRDNEQFF	TGTGCCATCGGGCGTGACAATGAGCAGTTCTTC
TRBV28	TRBJ1-2	.	.	CASSPSQGKRANYGYTF	TGTGCCAGCAGTCCATCCCAGGGAAAACGGGCTAACTATGGCTACACCTTC
TRBV5-1	TRBJ1-2	.	TRBD1	CASSQQGDYGYTF	TGCGCCAGCAGCCAACAGGGGGACTATGGCTACACCTTC
TRBV25-1	TRBJ1-1	.	.	CASSDLNTEAFF	TGTGCCAGCAGTGACCTGAACACTGAAGCTTTCTTT
TRBV6-5	TRBJ2-7	.	TRBD2	CASSYSGEGTYEQYF	TGTGCCAGCAGTTACAGTGGGGAGGGTACCTACGAGCAGTACTTC
TRBV7-8	TRBJ2-3	.	.	CASSLGQGVEGTDTQYF	TGTGCCAGCAGCTTAGGCCAAGGGGTAGAGGGCACAGATACGCAGTATTTT
TRBV11-3	TRBJ2-1	.	.	CASSLGRAYNEQFF	TGTGCCAGCAGCTTAGGACGGGCTTACAATGAGCAGTTCTTC